The clone carrying this T cell receptor beta chain was seen once. The data were obtained in a study of tissue T cells after allogeneic stem cell transplantation. V was pared by 6 bases and J by 0 bases, with 12 bases between. CDR3 length: 15 amino acids. Germline CDR1 MDHEN, CDR2 SYDVKM. The assay was immunoSEQ multiplex PCR, and TCRdb's table has in-frame clones only and misses some. Of about 43,000 clones listed, about nine tenths are singletons. The V and J genes are TRBV28 and TRBJ1-3; D remains unclear. The receptor's source is a woman aged 40-69 years who later had graft-versus-host disease after an allogeneic stem cell transplant. Sequencing used blood, obtained before transplantation. CDR3 nucleotide sequence: TGTGCCAGCAGAGAGTGGCGGGACTCTGGAAACACCATATATTTT. Residues: CASREWRDSGNTIYF.